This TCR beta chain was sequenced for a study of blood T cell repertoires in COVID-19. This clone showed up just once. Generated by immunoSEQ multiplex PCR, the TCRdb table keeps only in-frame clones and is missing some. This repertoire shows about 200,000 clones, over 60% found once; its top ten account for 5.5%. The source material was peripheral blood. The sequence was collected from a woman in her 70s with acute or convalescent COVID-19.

The CDR3 nucleotides are TGTGCCAGCAGCCCAAGTAGGGCGGGGAATTCACCCCTCCACTTT. Translating gives CASSPSRAGNSPLHF. V gene TRBV5-4 combines with J gene TRBJ1-6; D is unresolved. This CDR3 has 15 amino acids. The ends were cut back, 4 bases at V and 7 bases at J, with 15 bases in the middle. Germline V gene lookup returns CDR1 SGHNT and CDR2 YYREEE (reference sequence).